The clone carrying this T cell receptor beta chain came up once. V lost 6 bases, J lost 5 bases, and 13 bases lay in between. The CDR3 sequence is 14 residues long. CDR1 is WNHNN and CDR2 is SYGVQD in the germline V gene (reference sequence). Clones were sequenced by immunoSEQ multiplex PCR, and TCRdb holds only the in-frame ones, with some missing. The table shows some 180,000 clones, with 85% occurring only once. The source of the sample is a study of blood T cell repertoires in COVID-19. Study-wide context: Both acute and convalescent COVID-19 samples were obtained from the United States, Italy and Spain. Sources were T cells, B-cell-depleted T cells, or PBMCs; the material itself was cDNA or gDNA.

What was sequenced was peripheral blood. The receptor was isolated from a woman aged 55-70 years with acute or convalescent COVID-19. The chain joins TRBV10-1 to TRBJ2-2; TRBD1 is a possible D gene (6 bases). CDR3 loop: CASRPDSRTGELFF. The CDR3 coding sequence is TGCGCCAGCAGGCCGGACAGTAGGACCGGGGAGCTGTTTTTT.